This entry lists 19 T cell receptor beta chains sequenced from one sample in a study of blood T cell repertoires in COVID-19. Here immunoSEQ multiplex PCR was the method, and the copy in TCRdb shows in-frame clones only, minus some. The repertoire holds around 97,000 clones, with 89% as singletons. Sequenced material: peripheral blood. These receptors were obtained from an older woman with acute or convalescent COVID-19.

The rearrangement uses TRBV5-1 and TRBJ2-3; 10 positions match TRBD2. CDR3 length: 14 amino acids. The trim removed 3 bases at V and 3 bases at J, leaving 1 base unmatched. CDR1 and CDR2 (germline): SGHRS, YFSETQ. The CDR3: CASSSSGRTDTQYF. Here the CDR3 DNA reads TGCGCCAGCAGCTCTAGCGGGAGAACAGATACGCAGTATTTT.

DNA of the CDR3: TGTGCCAGCAGCCTTGGTCGGGTGGACGAGCAGTACTTC. Amino acids: CASSLGRVDEQYF. The V and J genes are TRBV3-1 (or the pseudogene TRBV3-2) and TRBJ2-7; D gene unclear. Germline V gene data show CDR1 as LGHDT and CDR2 as YNNKEL (reference sequence). Trimming shortened V by 4 bases and J by 5 bases, and 12 bases separated the two germline ends. The CDR3 loop spans 13 amino acids.

The chain employs TRBV11-2 and TRBJ2-3, with D possibly matching TRBD1 (5 bases). The germline V and J ends were trimmed by 1 base and 5 bases, with 10 bases remaining between them. Germline V CDR1 and CDR2: SGHAT, FQNNGV. This CDR3 is 14 amino acids long. For the CDR3, the DNA is TGTGCCAGCAGCTTAGTAGGGGCAATAGATACGCAGTATTTT. Encoded protein: CASSLVGAIDTQYF. The complete variable domain, with remaining parts taken from reference TRBV11-2 and TRBJ2-3, reads EAGVAQSPRYKIIEKRQSVAFWCNPISGHATLYWYQQILGQGPKLLIQFQNNGVVDDSQLPKDRFSAERLKGVDSTLKIQPAKLEDSAVYLCASSLVGAIDTQYFGPGTRLTVL.

The chain's CDR3 is CASSMGTASSNQPQHF. CDR3 nucleotides: TGTGCCAGTAGTATGGGGACAGCATCTAGCAATCAGCCCCAGCATTTT. This chain uses TRBV19 with TRBJ1-5; TRBD1 matches at 7 bases. V gave up 3 bases and J gave up 0 bases; unmatched junction bases: 5. The CDR3 length is 16 residues. The V gene's germline CDR1 is LNHDA and CDR2 SQIVND (reference sequence).

The chain joins TRBV19 to TRBJ2-3; 7 nucleotides align to TRBD2. V lost 6 bases to trimming and J lost 3 bases; unmatched junction nucleotides: 9. This CDR3 comprises 15 residues. Germline V lookup: CDR1 LNHDA, CDR2 SQIVND (reference sequence). The CDR3 nucleotides read TGTGCCAGTAGAGAATGGACGGGAGGAACAGATACGCAGTATTTT. It specifies CASREWTGGTDTQYF.

This clone was seen a few times. This rearrangement joins TRBV6-5 to TRBJ2-7, with a tentative D call TRBD2 (6 bases). The CDR3 loop spans 13 amino acids. Germline V gives CDR1 MNHEY, CDR2 SVGAGI. The V end lost 10 bases, the J end lost 4 bases, and 17 bases lay between the germline ends. Here the CDR3 DNA reads TGTGCCACGGTTGAGGCGGGATCTTACGAGCAGTACTTC. Translating it yields CATVEAGSYEQYF.

Regarding this clone: One end of the junction fails to match germline, which may point to a read error. The genes are TRBV30 and TRBJ1-2; perhaps TRBD1 as D (5 bases). The CDR3 spans 15 residues. Per germline, CDR1 GTSNPN and CDR2 SVGIG (reference sequence). CDR3 region: CAGRAQGAANYGYTF. The CDR3 coding sequence is TGTGCCGGGAGGGCCCAGGGCGCTGCTAACTATGGCTACACCTTC.

This clone was seen a few times. This rearrangement joins TRBV7-9 to TRBJ2-2, with TRBD2 matching 8 bases. Germline V gene data show CDR1 as SEHNR and CDR2 as FQNEAQ (reference sequence). CDR3 length equals 15 residues. The trim removed 8 bases at V and 5 bases at J, leaving 10 bases unmatched. CDR3 protein: CASYQSGRLTGELFF. The CDR3 region has the DNA TGTGCCAGCTACCAAAGCGGGAGATTGACCGGGGAGCTGTTTTTT.

The chain couples TRBV28 to TRBJ1-6; maybe TRBD1 (6 bases). This CDR3 spans 14 amino acids. Looked up from germline, CDR1 is MDHEN and CDR2 is SYDVKM. Trimming removed 7 bases at V and 8 bases at J, with 15 bases between. The CDR3 DNA sequence: TGTGCCAGCACCAAACAGGGCTGGGATTCACCCCTCCACTTT. This translates into CASTKQGWDSPLHF.

This clone has only a few counts. V and J are TRBV18 and TRBJ1-4, with D uncertain. Germline CDR1 reads KGHSH; CDR2 reads LQKENI. The CDR3 has 14 residues. Trimming shortened V by 3 bases and J by 8 bases, and 13 bases separated the two germline ends. This CDR3 reads CASSPPTAREKLFF. In nucleotides, the CDR3 is TGTGCCAGCTCACCTCCGACCGCTAGGGAAAAACTGTTTTTT.

J is TRBJ2-1 and V is TRBV5-1, with TRBD1 as a possible D gene (5 bases). V shed 3 bases and J shed 0 bases, with 13 bases lying between them. Per germline, CDR1 SGHRS and CDR2 YFSETQ. This CDR3 region has 16 residues. CDR3 sequence: CASSSSQGGSYNEQFF. CDR3 DNA: TGCGCCAGCAGCTCCTCCCAGGGTGGCTCCTACAATGAGCAGTTCTTC.

Comment on this clone: Distinct nucleotide sequences in the sample also encode this CDR3. The chain recombines TRBV12-3 or TRBV12-4 with TRBJ2-5; D call uncertain. This CDR3 is built from 11 residues. The V gene lost 4 bases and the J gene lost 5 bases, with 5 bases spanning the gap. The CDR3 coding sequence is TGTGCCAGCAGTTCGCGGGAGACCCAGTACTTC. Its translation is CASSSRETQYF.

V usage is TRBV5-1 and J usage is TRBJ2-3; D remains ambiguous. V shed 0 bases and J shed 0 bases, with 8 bases lying between them. CDR3 length: 15 residues. The germline CDR1 and CDR2 sequences are SGHRS and YFSETQ. DNA for the CDR3: TGCGCCAGCAGCTTGGCCGGTTCTAGCACAGATACGCAGTATTTT. Its protein is CASSLAGSSTDTQYF.

The chain uses TRBV3-1 (or the pseudogene TRBV3-2) and TRBJ2-3; 11 bases match TRBD2. Germline-derived CDR1 and CDR2 are LGHDT and YNNKEL (reference sequence). CDR3 length: 17 residues. Germline trimming cut 1 base from V and 0 bases from J; bases unmatched to any gene: 3. The chain's CDR3 is CASSQGRLAGSTDTQYF. The CDR3 DNA is TGTGCCAGCAGCCAAGGGCGACTAGCGGGGAGCACAGATACGCAGTATTTT.

Here the CDR3 reads CASSGQGGSNQPQHF. CDR3 DNA: TGTGCCAGCAGTGGCCAGGGTGGGAGCAATCAGCCCCAGCATTTT. V is TRBV2 and J is TRBJ1-5, with D tentatively TRBD1 (5 bases). Looked up from germline, CDR1 is SNHLY and CDR2 is FYNNEI. The CDR3 has 15 residues. V gave up 4 bases and J gave up 1 base, with 11 bases separating them.

The V call is TRBV7-6, the J call TRBJ2-1; no clear D gene. Trimming removed 5 bases at V and 9 bases at J, with 8 bases between. CDR1 SGHVS and CDR2 FNYEAQ come from the germline V gene. The CDR3 runs to 11 residues. In DNA form, the CDR3 reads TGTGCCAGCAGCCAGTGGAGTGAGCAGTTCTTC. It codes for CASSQWSEQFF. The whole variable domain, remainder taken from reference TRBV7-6 and TRBJ2-1, is GAGVSQSPRYKVTKRGQDVALRCDPISGHVSLYWYRQALGQGPEFLTYFNYEAQQDKSGLPNDRFSAERPEGSISTLTIQRTEQRDSAMYRCASSQWSEQFFGPGTRLTVL.

This chain joins TRBV19 and TRBJ1-5; D is perhaps TRBD1 (6 bases). The germline V and J ends were trimmed by 7 bases and 1 base, with 14 bases remaining between them. The CDR3 extends over 15 amino acids. Germline V gives CDR1 LNHDA, CDR2 SQIVND (reference sequence). The CDR3 DNA follows: TGTGCCAGTAAGTCGGGACAATGGAGCAATCAGCCCCAGCATTTT. Its protein is CASKSGQWSNQPQHF.

A single count supports this clone. This rearrangement joins TRBV25-1 to TRBJ2-1; D unclear. V was clipped by 10 bases and J by 0 bases, with 13 bases between them. The germline CDR1 and CDR2 sequences are MGHDK and SYGVNS. The CDR3 is 14 amino acids. The CDR3 region has the DNA TGTGCCACTGAACAGACGAACTCCTACAATGAGCAGTTCTTC. Translation gives CATEQTNSYNEQFF.

This rearrangement joins TRBV30 to TRBJ2-5; D uncertain. V was cut by 1 base and J by 0 bases, with 9 bases left in between. Germline V lookup: CDR1 GTSNPN, CDR2 SVGIG (reference sequence). The CDR3 extends over 14 amino acids. The CDR3 bases are TGTGCCTGGAGTGGACTGACCTACCAAGAGACCCAGTACTTC. This sequence encodes CAWSGLTYQETQYF.